Here is one T cell receptor (beta chain) with its context. What it recognizes is unknown. Quantitative molecular-barcoded 5'-RACE generated the TCR beta libraries. TCRdb redid the calling of the 5' RACE reads with MiXCR, one entry per CDR3 protein. The sample has approximately 69,000 distinct CDR3 sequences; approximately 5% are singletons. This specimen comes from a study of CD8 T cells in ankylosing spondylitis. Regarding the study as a whole: Within matched ankylosing spondylitis synovial fluid, disease-linked clones were reportedly significantly enriched. Typical of ankylosing spondylitis blood, it appeared, was a TCR beta motif of about eight highly homologous variants.

The germline V gene has CDR1 SGHTA and CDR2 FQGNSA. With 0 bases clipped from V and 3 bases from J, the junction kept 6 bases outside the gene matches. The CDR3 is made up of 16 amino acids. The rearrangement uses TRBV7-2 and TRBJ2-3; 7 bases agree with TRBD1. The receptor comes from a male donor with ankylosing spondylitis or in good health (not recorded which). The sample consisted of blood, either unsorted or a sorted T cell fraction (not recorded which). The CDR3: CASSLAAARGTDTQYF. The CDR3, as DNA: TGTGCCAGCAGCTTAGCGGCAGCCAGGGGGACAGATACGCAGTATTTT.